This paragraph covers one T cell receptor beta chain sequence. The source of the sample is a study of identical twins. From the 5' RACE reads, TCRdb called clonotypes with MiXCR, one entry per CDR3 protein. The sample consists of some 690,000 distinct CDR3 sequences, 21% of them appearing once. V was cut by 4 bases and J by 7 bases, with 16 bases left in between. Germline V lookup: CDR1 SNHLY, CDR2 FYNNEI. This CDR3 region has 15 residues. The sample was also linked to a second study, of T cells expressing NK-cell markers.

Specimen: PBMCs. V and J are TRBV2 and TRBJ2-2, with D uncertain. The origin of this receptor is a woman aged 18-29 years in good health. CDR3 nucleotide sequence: TGTGCCAGCAGTGCGGATCCTCCGACTGGCGGGGAGCTGTTTTTT. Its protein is CASSADPPTGGELFF.